Presented here are 18 T cell receptor beta chains from one specimen sequenced in a study of Ad26.COV2.S vaccination and SARS-CoV-2 variants. Method: immunoSEQ multiplex PCR; TCRdb's copy keeps in-frame clones and lacks some. This table holds hundreds of thousands of clones, 75% to 90% found once. Treatment described: over 15 received Ad26.COV2.S at low or high dose, single or two shots; a few received placebo; per-sample allocation not given. Sampling happened 63 days after the first vaccine or placebo injection. The sequencing used peripheral blood, collected in a trial of Ad26.COV2.S vaccine versus placebo. The receptors derive from a person between 18 and 65 years old who received the Ad26.COV2.S COVID-19 vaccine or a placebo.

The chain uses TRBV30 and TRBJ1-2, with D tentatively TRBD1 (5 bases). Trimming shortened V by 8 bases and J by 2 bases, and 18 bases separated the two germline ends. The CDR3 runs 14 residues. Germline CDR1 and CDR2: GTSNPN and SVGIG (reference sequence). CDR3 in DNA: TGTGCCCGATCACCGGCAGGGTCAAACTATGGCTACACCTTC. Its protein is CARSPAGSNYGYTF.

The V and J genes are TRBV9 and TRBJ1-6; D possibly corresponds to TRBD1 (5 bases). The ends were cut back, 0 bases at V and 7 bases at J, with 11 bases in the middle. Germline CDR1 is SGDLS and CDR2 is YYNGEE. The CDR3 contains 15 residues. The CDR3 nucleotides are TGTGCCAGCAGCGTAGCTCAGGGCGTCAATTCACCCCTCCACTTT. This translates into CASSVAQGVNSPLHF.

The V gene is TRBV5-1, the J gene TRBJ2-2, with 8 positions matching TRBD1. Germline CDR1 and CDR2: SGHRS and YFSETQ. Unmatched junction bases numbered 12, after V lost 4 bases and J lost 1 base. The length of the CDR3 is 18 residues. CDR3 loop: CASSQRLGQGENTGELFF. The CDR3 coding sequence is TGCGCCAGCAGCCAACGGCTCGGACAGGGCGAGAACACCGGGGAGCTGTTTTTT. Supplemented by reference TRBV5-1 and TRBJ2-2, the full variable domain reads KAGVTQTPRYLIKTRGQQVTLSCSPISGHRSVSWYQQTPGQGLQFLFEYFSETQRNKGNFPGRFSGRQFSNSRSEMNVSTLELGDSALYLCASSQRLGQGENTGELFFGEGSRLTVL.

J is TRBJ1-3 and V is TRBV5-4; 7 nucleotides align to TRBD1. The germline V gene encodes CDR1 SGHNT and CDR2 YYREEE (reference sequence). The CDR3 is 16 residues long. V dropped 4 bases and J dropped 1; count of bases not matched to a gene: 8. CDR3 nucleotides: TGTGCCAGCAGCCAACTTGACAGGGTATCTGGAAACACCATATATTTT. Translating it yields CASSQLDRVSGNTIYF.

The chain employs TRBV18 and TRBJ2-5; D not resolved. Trimming pared 3 bases from V and 4 bases from J, leaving 12 bases between. The CDR3 extends over 14 amino acids. Germline CDR1 is KGHSH and CDR2 is LQKENI. As DNA, the CDR3 is TGTGCCAGCTCACCCGCGCAGGATAGAGAGACCCAGTACTTC. Its translation: CASSPAQDRETQYF.

This rearrangement joins TRBV5-1 to TRBJ2-7, with 9 bases matching TRBD1. There are 14 residues in the CDR3. After removal of 2 bases from V and 3 bases from J, the junction contained 3 bases not matched to a gene. Germline-derived CDR1 and CDR2 are SGHRS and YFSETQ. The CDR3 coding sequence is TGCGCCAGCAGCTTAGGACAGGGGAGCTACGAGCAGTACTTC. It translates to CASSLGQGSYEQYF.

V usage is TRBV7-2 and J usage is TRBJ2-3, with 7 bases aligning to TRBD2. V lost 1 base to trimming and J lost 7 bases; unmatched junction nucleotides: 5. From germline, CDR1 is SGHTA and CDR2 FQGNSA. The CDR3 is 14 residues long. The CDR3 protein is CASSLVEGTNTQYF. CDR3 bases: TGTGCCAGCAGCTTAGTGGAGGGGACTAATACGCAGTATTTT.

V and J are TRBV6-1 and TRBJ2-2; 11 bases are a match to TRBD1. This CDR3 contains 18 residues. With 0 bases clipped from V and 7 bases from J, the junction kept 10 bases outside the gene matches. Per the germline V gene, CDR1 is MNHNS and CDR2 is SASEGT. In DNA form, the CDR3 reads TGTGCCAGCAGTGAAGCGGACAGGGGGCTCGTTGATATCGGGGAGCTGTTTTTT. Translation: CASSEADRGLVDIGELFF.

V usage is TRBV19 and J usage is TRBJ1-5; D is uncertain. The CDR3 loop spans 16 amino acids. V lost 5 bases and J lost 5, with 19 bases in between. Germline V gene sequence: CDR1 LNHDA, CDR2 SQIVND (reference sequence). CDR3 protein: CASSSPRGSLDQPQHF. The CDR3 nucleotides read TGTGCCAGTAGTTCCCCCCGTGGGTCCCTCGATCAGCCCCAGCATTTT.

In DNA form, the CDR3 reads TGTGCCAGCAGGCATGCGGGGACAGGGGGCTCCTACGAGCAGTACTTC. Translating it yields CASRHAGTGGSYEQYF. This chain uses TRBV5-6 with TRBJ2-7; TRBD1 matches 11 bases. CDR3 length: 16 residues. Germline V gives CDR1 SGHDT, CDR2 YYEEEE. Losses at the gene ends were 5 bases for V and 0 bases for J; bases not matched to a gene: 7. The full variable domain, with the rest looked up from reference TRBV5-6 and TRBJ2-7, is DAGVTQSPTHLIKTRGQQVTLRCSPKSGHDTVSWYQQALGQGPQFIFQYYEEEERQRGNFPDRFSGHQFPNYSSELNVNALLLGDSALYLCASRHAGTGGSYEQYFGPGTRLTVT.

This sequence joins TRBV19 and TRBJ1-5; TRBD1 aligns across 8 bases. The CDR3 covers 15 residues. With 6 bases clipped from V and 6 bases from J, the junction kept 10 bases outside the gene matches. Germline V gives CDR1 LNHDA, CDR2 SQIVND (reference sequence). The CDR3 nucleotides read TGTGCCAGTAGGGACGGACAGGGTTTTAGTCAGCCCCAGCATTTT. It specifies CASRDGQGFSQPQHF.

The chain has TRBV18 and TRBJ1-1; the D gene is possibly TRBD1 (6 bases). Germline V gene sequence: CDR1 KGHSH, CDR2 LQKENI. V lost 1 base and J 7 bases, leaving 13 bases between the germline ends. This CDR3 comprises 14 residues. The chain's CDR3 is CASSPLSGEGEAFF. In DNA form, the CDR3 reads TGTGCCAGCTCACCACTCTCAGGGGAGGGTGAAGCTTTCTTT. The entire variable domain, with the rest obtained from reference TRBV18 and TRBJ1-1, is as follows: NAGVMQNPRHLVRRRGQEARLRCSPMKGHSHVYWYRQLPEEGLKFMVYLQKENIIDESGMPKERFSAEFPKEGPSILRIQQVVRGDSAAYFCASSPLSGEGEAFFGQGTRLTVV.

The chain employs TRBV19 and TRBJ2-1; D is uncertain. CDR3 length: 14 amino acids. In germline, CDR1 is LNHDA, CDR2 SQIVND (reference sequence). Between the trimmed V and J ends, which lost 3 bases and 4 bases, there was a span of 10 bases. The CDR3 protein is CASSIFQRYNEQFF. DNA for the CDR3: TGTGCCAGTAGTATCTTCCAGAGATACAATGAGCAGTTCTTC.

The rearrangement joins TRBV30 to TRBJ2-3, with D tentatively TRBD2 (6 bases). V lost 8 bases, J lost 2 bases, and 20 bases lay in between. Germline V gene data show CDR1 as GTSNPN and CDR2 as SVGIG (reference sequence). The CDR3 runs to 15 residues. The CDR3 sequence is CAGGEGNWATDTQYF. The CDR3 DNA follows: TGTGCCGGAGGGGAAGGCAACTGGGCCACAGATACGCAGTATTTT.

The sample holds one count of this clone. The chain carries TRBV14 and TRBJ2-2, with 7 positions matching TRBD1. The ends lost 0 bases at V and 11 bases at J; junction bases unmatched: 6. CDR1 is SGHDN and CDR2 is FVKESK in the germline V gene. There are 14 residues in the CDR3. CDR3 residues: CASSQDYRGVELFF. The CDR3 DNA sequence: TGTGCCAGCAGCCAAGACTACAGGGGAGTCGAGCTGTTTTTT.

The rearrangement joins TRBV5-1 to TRBJ1-1; 9 bases match TRBD1. The length of the CDR3 is 14 residues. The junction had 5 bases not matched to a gene; V was cut back by 3 bases and J by 5 bases. In germline, CDR1 is SGHRS, CDR2 YFSETQ. In nucleotides, the CDR3 is TGCGCCAGCAGCTCGGGACAGGGTTGGACTGAAGCTTTCTTT. This sequence encodes CASSSGQGWTEAFF.

To note about this clone: The sample carries other DNA sequences with the same CDR3. This rearrangement joins TRBV10-2 to TRBJ2-7; the match to TRBD2 covers 11 bases. The V and J ends lost 4 bases and 7 bases, in that order; junction bases with no gene match: 6. Germline V gene lookup returns CDR1 WSHSY and CDR2 SAAADI. There are 14 residues in the CDR3. The CDR3 DNA is TGCGCCAGCAGTGGAACTAGCGGGAGCTATGAGCAGTACTTC. It is translated as CASSGTSGSYEQYF.

This sequence joins TRBV28 and TRBJ2-2; TRBD2 aligns across 13 bases. Germline loops: CDR1 MDHEN, CDR2 SYDVKM. CDR3 size: 18 residues. The J segment lost 6 bases and the V segment lost 4 bases, leaving 11 bases of the junction unmatched. CDR3 sequence: CASSSLGLAGAGAGELFF. CDR3 in DNA: TGTGCCAGCAGTTCCCTTGGACTAGCGGGAGCGGGCGCCGGGGAGCTGTTTTTT. Drawing the rest from reference TRBV28 and TRBJ2-2, the complete variable domain is DVKVTQSSRYLVKRTGEKVFLECVQDMDHENMFWYRQDPGLGLRLIYFSYDVKMKEKGDIPEGYSVSREKKERFSLILESASTNQTSMYLCASSSLGLAGAGAGELFFGEGSRLTVL.